The T cell receptor beta chain described here comes from a study of blood T cell repertoires in COVID-19 (dated by TCRdb to between 2020 and 2021). Study-level background: Samples covering the acute and convalescent phases of COVID-19 were provided by collaborators in the United States, Italy and Spain. The samples were drawn from the first 160 participants of the ongoing ImmuneRACE study and from more than 1,000 subjects provided by 6 global collaborators. The repertoires were made available in a free public database intended to serve as a resource for research on the immune response to SARS-CoV-2. Where HLA class I and class II types were available, the types were taken from metadata supplied by the sample provider, not from assay-based typing. The material from the prospective study consisted of cDNA or gDNA derived from T cells, B-cell-depleted T cells, or PBMCs. Subjects who had been exposed to COVID-19, were actively infected with it, or had recovered from it provided the deeply sampled blood TCRbeta repertoires that made up the dataset. Nearly every sample came with metadata listing a de-identified subject ID, COVID-19 status, age in years and sex. Overall results and qualifications from the work: The amount of clinical and demographic metadata varied by source and participant and was provided uncurated.

A remark on this clone: No cognate antigen has been identified for it. No qualities accompany the bases; no much larger clone lies one base away.

Taken from the germline V gene, the CDR1 and CDR2 loops are SGHAT and FQNNGV. At the junction V is shortened by 1 base and J by 6 bases, with 5 bases in between. The CDR3 contains 12 residues, cysteine and phenylalanine counted. The kept DNA is CDR3 alone, 36 bases in frame from the first base. Each collaborating institution followed its own protocols to collect whole blood in K2EDTA tubes. For TCRbeta analysis, collaborators shipped samples in one of three forms: frozen whole blood, isolated PBMCs, or DNA extracted from either of those sample types. TCRbeta CDR3 regions were amplified from genomic DNA by means of the immunoSEQ Assay, a bias-controlled multiplex PCR. In the original analysis: Within the assay, amplification of reference gene primers was used to estimate how many nucleated cells each sample contained. To quantify the absolute abundance of each unique TCRbeta CDR3 rearrangement, sequence reads were collapsed and filtered. For each sample, productive Simpson clonality was calculated by taking the square root of Simpson's diversity index across productive rearrangements. TCRdb took this table from immuneACCESS and kept in-frame rearrangements with V and J called. Such tables lack part of the clones; where checked against another copy, unresolved V genes explain under half of the gap, and the rest is unexplained. V and J calls and clone size follow that table, whereas D and trimming were derived from the DNA. The sample has under 45,000 clones on record, 70% to 90% of them singletons. Approximately 4.6% of the sample belongs to the ten largest clones.

The TCR was taken from a man aged 55 to 69 with acute or convalescent COVID-19. The chain joins TRBV11-2 to TRBJ2-3, with a weak D call of TRBD2 (5 bases match). Sequencing used peripheral blood. Here the CDR3 is given as CASSLGGDTQYF. Read as DNA, the sequence is TGTGCCAGCAGCTTAGGAGGGGATACGCAGTATTTT. Where the CDR3 stops, the reference TRBV11-2 and TRBJ2-3 genes take over; the full variable domain is EAGVAQSPRYKIIEKRQSVAFWCNPISGHATLYWYQQILGQGPKLLIQFQNNGVVDDSQLPKDRFSAERLKGVDSTLKIQPAKLEDSAVYLCASSLGGDTQYFGPGTRLTVL.